A selection of T cell receptor beta chains follows, all from one sample in a study of post-analysis software for immune sequencing data. TCRdb analysed the PCR reads with MiXCR anew, one entry per CDR3 protein. Found here are about 820,000 distinct CDR3 sequences, about 50% of them singletons; the top ten hold 4.6%. Material for sequencing was blood. The receptor set was obtained from a girl aged 5 to 17 with multiple sclerosis. Both conserved end residues are part of each CDR3. The order of the fields is V gene, clone size, D gene, J gene, CDR3 protein, CDR3 DNA. The D gene is left open where the match is weak. Size values are once, few and many counts, or a class for expanded clones, and some rows have none.

v_call: TRBV29-1; clone_size: -; d_call: TRBD2; j_call: TRBJ2-5; cdr3_aa: CSVDGRSETQYF; cdr3_nt: TGCAGCGTGGACGGGAGGTCGGAGACCCAGTACTTC
v_call: TRBV6-1; clone_size: few; d_call: TRBD2; j_call: TRBJ2-1; cdr3_aa: CASSGLAGGTNEQFF; cdr3_nt: TGTGCCAGCAGCGGACTAGCGGGAGGAACCAATGAGCAGTTCTTC
v_call: TRBV6-4; clone_size: -; d_call: -; j_call: TRBJ2-3; cdr3_aa: CASSANSEADTQYF; cdr3_nt: TGTGCCAGCAGTGCTAATAGCGAAGCAGATACGCAGTATTTT
v_call: TRBV20-1; clone_size: -; d_call: -; j_call: TRBJ2-7; cdr3_aa: CSATGGTVYEQYF; cdr3_nt: TGCAGTGCCACCGGCGGGACAGTCTACGAGCAGTACTTC
v_call: TRBV5-1; clone_size: -; d_call: -; j_call: TRBJ1-4; cdr3_aa: CASNHGKGRGEKLFF; cdr3_nt: TGCGCCAGCAACCATGGGAAGGGGAGGGGAGAAAAACTGTTTTTT
v_call: TRBV15; clone_size: -; d_call: TRBD1; j_call: TRBJ1-2; cdr3_aa: CATSPDRNYGYTF; cdr3_nt: TGTGCCACCAGCCCGGACAGGAACTATGGCTACACCTTC
v_call: TRBV5-1; clone_size: once; d_call: TRBD2; j_call: TRBJ2-7; cdr3_aa: CASSLVVAGVPEQYF; cdr3_nt: TGCGCCAGCAGCTTGGTCGTGGCGGGAGTACCCGAGCAGTACTTC
v_call: TRBV20-1; clone_size: -; d_call: -; j_call: TRBJ2-5; cdr3_aa: CSAHKVLEQYF; cdr3_nt: TGCAGTGCTCACAAGGTATTGGAGCAGTACTTC
v_call: TRBV6-5; clone_size: -; d_call: -; j_call: TRBJ2-3; cdr3_aa: CTSSYRGVLGTDTQYF; cdr3_nt: TGTACCAGCAGTTACCGGGGAGTCCTTGGTACAGATACGCAGTATTTT
v_call: TRBV7-2; clone_size: -; d_call: -; j_call: TRBJ2-3; cdr3_aa: CASSPLQGGSTDTQYF; cdr3_nt: TGTGCCAGCAGCCCACTACAGGGGGGGAGCACAGATACGCAGTATTTT
v_call: TRBV7-7; clone_size: -; d_call: -; j_call: TRBJ2-1; cdr3_aa: CASSSPHPAGTYNEQFF; cdr3_nt: TGTGCTAGCAGCTCCCCCCACCCCGCAGGTACCTACAATGAGCAGTTCTTC
v_call: TRBV5-1; clone_size: -; d_call: TRBD2; j_call: TRBJ2-1; cdr3_aa: CASSSGLAGIHEQFF; cdr3_nt: TGCGCCAGCAGCTCTGGACTAGCGGGAATCCATGAGCAGTTCTTC
v_call: TRBV7-3; clone_size: -; d_call: TRBD2; j_call: TRBJ2-5; cdr3_aa: CASSRRLAGGETQYF; cdr3_nt: TGTGCCAGCAGCCGCAGACTAGCGGGAGGGGAGACCCAGTACTTC
v_call: TRBV27; clone_size: few; d_call: TRBD1; j_call: TRBJ2-4; cdr3_aa: CASSPGGSKNIQYF; cdr3_nt: TGTGCCAGCAGTCCAGGGGGAAGCAAAAACATTCAGTACTTC
v_call: TRBV28; clone_size: -; d_call: TRBD1; j_call: TRBJ1-6; cdr3_aa: CASSAGTAHSPLHF; cdr3_nt: TGTGCCAGCTCCGCCGGGACAGCTCATTCACCCCTCCACTTT
v_call: TRBV29-1; clone_size: -; d_call: TRBD1; j_call: TRBJ1-2; cdr3_aa: CSASAGTGGTTYGYTF; cdr3_nt: TGCAGCGCGAGCGCCGGGACAGGGGGAACGACCTATGGCTACACCTTC
v_call: TRBV20-1; clone_size: -; d_call: TRBD1; j_call: TRBJ2-7; cdr3_aa: CSARGTGKSDEQYF; cdr3_nt: TGCAGCGCTAGAGGGACAGGGAAAAGTGACGAGCAGTACTTC
v_call: TRBV27; clone_size: few; d_call: TRBD1; j_call: TRBJ1-1; cdr3_aa: CASSLDGTGYSSTEAFF; cdr3_nt: TGTGCCAGCAGTTTAGATGGGACAGGGTATTCGAGCACTGAAGCTTTCTTT
v_call: TRBV7-9; clone_size: few; d_call: -; j_call: TRBJ2-3; cdr3_aa: CASRSTSYTQYF; cdr3_nt: TGTGCCAGCAGATCGACTTCATATACGCAGTATTTT
v_call: TRBV7-2; clone_size: few; d_call: -; j_call: TRBJ2-5; cdr3_aa: CASSLALRVAEEETQYF; cdr3_nt: TGTGCCAGCAGCTTAGCTCTAAGGGTAGCGGAGGAAGAGACCCAGTACTTC
v_call: TRBV4-1; clone_size: few; d_call: -; j_call: TRBJ2-4; cdr3_aa: CASSQDLYKNIQYF; cdr3_nt: TGCGCCAGCAGCCAAGATCTATACAAAAACATTCAGTACTTC
v_call: TRBV9; clone_size: -; d_call: -; j_call: TRBJ2-1; cdr3_aa: CASSAWDEQFF; cdr3_nt: TGTGCCAGCAGCGCGTGGGATGAGCAGTTCTTC
v_call: TRBV7-2; clone_size: -; d_call: TRBD2; j_call: TRBJ2-1; cdr3_aa: CASSLRTSGSGSYNEQFF; cdr3_nt: TGTGCCAGCAGCTTACGGACTAGCGGGAGCGGCTCCTACAATGAGCAGTTCTTC
v_call: TRBV15; clone_size: -; d_call: -; j_call: TRBJ2-7; cdr3_aa: CATSRDWREDEQYF; cdr3_nt: TGTGCCACCAGCAGAGATTGGCGGGAAGACGAGCAGTACTTC
v_call: TRBV2; clone_size: few; d_call: TRBD1; j_call: TRBJ2-1; cdr3_aa: CASNQGAYNEQFF; cdr3_nt: TGTGCCAGCAACCAGGGGGCCTACAATGAGCAGTTCTTC
v_call: TRBV2; clone_size: -; d_call: TRBD1; j_call: TRBJ2-5; cdr3_aa: CASSPGQGRGETQYF; cdr3_nt: TGTGCCAGCAGTCCGGGACAGGGAAGAGGAGAGACCCAGTACTTC
v_call: TRBV12-3/TRBV12-4; clone_size: -; d_call: -; j_call: TRBJ2-7; cdr3_aa: CASSLRLGLLNSYEQYF; cdr3_nt: TGTGCCAGCAGTTTAAGGTTGGGACTGCTCAACTCCTACGAGCAGTACTTC
v_call: TRBV2; clone_size: -; d_call: TRBD1; j_call: TRBJ2-7; cdr3_aa: CASYSDRLPYEQYF; cdr3_nt: TGTGCCAGCTACTCGGACAGGCTCCCCTACGAGCAGTACTTC
v_call: TRBV29-1; clone_size: few; d_call: TRBD1; j_call: TRBJ2-7; cdr3_aa: CSVPGQFSYEQYF; cdr3_nt: TGCAGCGTTCCGGGACAGTTCTCCTACGAGCAGTACTTC
v_call: TRBV2; clone_size: -; d_call: -; j_call: TRBJ2-1; cdr3_aa: CASEVVNEQFF; cdr3_nt: TGTGCCAGCGAGGTGGTTAATGAGCAGTTCTTC
v_call: TRBV9; clone_size: -; d_call: TRBD2; j_call: TRBJ2-5; cdr3_aa: CASSVGVLAVQETQYF; cdr3_nt: TGTGCCAGCAGCGTAGGAGTCCTAGCGGTACAAGAGACCCAGTACTTC
v_call: TRBV29-1; clone_size: -; d_call: -; j_call: TRBJ2-1; cdr3_aa: CSVKFYNEQFF; cdr3_nt: TGCAGCGTAAAGTTTTACAATGAGCAGTTCTTC
v_call: TRBV29-1; clone_size: -; d_call: -; j_call: TRBJ2-2; cdr3_aa: CSVEEVGRSGELFF; cdr3_nt: TGCAGCGTTGAAGAGGTGGGGAGGAGCGGGGAGCTGTTTTTT
v_call: TRBV12-3/TRBV12-4; clone_size: few; d_call: -; j_call: TRBJ2-7; cdr3_aa: CASSTRGFKSYEQYF; cdr3_nt: TGTGCCAGCAGTACTAGGGGGTTCAAATCCTACGAGCAGTACTTC
v_call: TRBV29-1; clone_size: -; d_call: -; j_call: TRBJ2-4; cdr3_aa: CSGLSSYKQYF; cdr3_nt: TGCAGCGGACTCAGTTCCTACAAGCAGTACTTC
v_call: TRBV29-1; clone_size: few; d_call: -; j_call: TRBJ2-5; cdr3_aa: CSVDRGAQETQYF; cdr3_nt: TGCAGCGTTGATCGAGGGGCCCAAGAGACCCAGTACTTC
v_call: TRBV3-1; clone_size: -; d_call: TRBD2; j_call: TRBJ2-7; cdr3_aa: CASSQDGGSGRFSYEQYF; cdr3_nt: TGTGCCAGCAGCCAAGATGGGGGTAGCGGGAGGTTCAGCTACGAGCAGTACTTC
v_call: TRBV6-6; clone_size: few; d_call: -; j_call: TRBJ1-1; cdr3_aa: CASSLYTEAFF; cdr3_nt: TGTGCCAGCAGTCTTTACACTGAAGCTTTCTTT
v_call: TRBV5-5; clone_size: -; d_call: TRBD1; j_call: TRBJ1-6; cdr3_aa: CASSLDATGFSPLHF; cdr3_nt: TGTGCCAGCAGCTTGGACGCGACAGGGTTTTCACCCCTCCACTTT
v_call: TRBV29-1; clone_size: -; d_call: -; j_call: TRBJ2-7; cdr3_aa: CSVGIRQASRYEQYF; cdr3_nt: TGCAGCGTTGGGATACGACAGGCCTCTCGATACGAGCAGTACTTC
v_call: TRBV20-1; clone_size: -; d_call: -; j_call: TRBJ2-7; cdr3_aa: CSAINFQGRGYYEQYF; cdr3_nt: TGCAGTGCTATCAACTTCCAAGGACGGGGCTACTACGAGCAGTACTTC
v_call: TRBV2; clone_size: -; d_call: TRBD1; j_call: TRBJ2-7; cdr3_aa: CASRPPGQGGEQYF; cdr3_nt: TGTGCCAGCAGGCCCCCGGGACAGGGAGGCGAGCAGTACTTC
v_call: TRBV5-1; clone_size: -; d_call: TRBD2; j_call: TRBJ2-4; cdr3_aa: CASRAVAGGKNIQYF; cdr3_nt: TGCGCCAGCAGGGCGGTAGCGGGGGGGAAAAACATTCAGTACTTC
v_call: TRBV12-5; clone_size: few; d_call: TRBD2; j_call: TRBJ2-1; cdr3_aa: CASGPTRLAGTDNEQFF; cdr3_nt: TGTGCTAGTGGTCCAACCAGACTAGCGGGGACCGACAATGAGCAGTTCTTC
v_call: TRBV20-1; clone_size: few; d_call: -; j_call: TRBJ2-7; cdr3_aa: CSAVSGPQYYEQYF; cdr3_nt: TGCAGTGCAGTGTCCGGGCCCCAATATTACGAGCAGTACTTC
v_call: TRBV28; clone_size: -; d_call: TRBD1; j_call: TRBJ2-3; cdr3_aa: CASRTGARGTDTQYF; cdr3_nt: TGTGCCAGCAGAACAGGGGCTCGGGGCACAGATACGCAGTATTTT
v_call: TRBV6-6; clone_size: -; d_call: -; j_call: TRBJ1-2; cdr3_aa: CASSYSRQGINYGYTF; cdr3_nt: TGTGCCAGCAGTTACTCGAGGCAGGGGATTAACTATGGCTACACCTTC
v_call: TRBV20-1; clone_size: -; d_call: -; j_call: TRBJ2-1; cdr3_aa: CSANRLRRNEQFF; cdr3_nt: TGCAGTGCTAACAGACTCCGCCGGAATGAGCAGTTCTTC
v_call: TRBV28; clone_size: -; d_call: -; j_call: TRBJ2-1; cdr3_aa: CASTPLGGNRFF; cdr3_nt: TGTGCCAGCACCCCTCTGGGCGGGAATCGGTTCTTC
v_call: TRBV7-9; clone_size: -; d_call: -; j_call: TRBJ2-1; cdr3_aa: CASSLVVRESGNEQFF; cdr3_nt: TGTGCCAGCAGCTTAGTAGTCCGGGAGTCGGGCAATGAGCAGTTCTTC
v_call: TRBV20-1; clone_size: few; d_call: -; j_call: TRBJ2-1; cdr3_aa: CSARDLTNNEQFF; cdr3_nt: TGCAGTGCTAGAGATCTGACCAACAATGAGCAGTTCTTC
v_call: TRBV29-1; clone_size: -; d_call: -; j_call: TRBJ2-7; cdr3_aa: CSVVGLLSYEQYF; cdr3_nt: TGCAGCGTTGTAGGTCTGCTCTCCTACGAGCAGTACTTC
v_call: TRBV7-8; clone_size: -; d_call: TRBD2; j_call: TRBJ2-7; cdr3_aa: CASSQQSGTSGRERASYEQYF; cdr3_nt: TGTGCCAGCAGCCAACAATCTGGGACTAGCGGGAGGGAGAGGGCCTCCTACGAGCAGTACTTC
v_call: TRBV6-1; clone_size: -; d_call: TRBD2; j_call: TRBJ2-3; cdr3_aa: CASSLLGGKDTQYF; cdr3_nt: TGTGCCAGCAGCCTACTCGGGGGGAAAGATACGCAGTATTTT
v_call: TRBV7-9; clone_size: -; d_call: -; j_call: TRBJ2-7; cdr3_aa: CASQGVGNEQYF; cdr3_nt: TGTGCCAGCCAAGGGGTAGGGAACGAGCAGTACTTC
v_call: TRBV7-6; clone_size: -; d_call: TRBD2; j_call: TRBJ2-7; cdr3_aa: CASSYTGTSDIYEQYF; cdr3_nt: TGTGCCAGCAGCTACACCGGGACTAGCGACATCTACGAGCAGTACTTC
v_call: TRBV5-1; clone_size: few; d_call: -; j_call: TRBJ1-1; cdr3_aa: CASSLEEGNTEAFF; cdr3_nt: TGCGCCAGCAGCTTGGAGGAGGGGAACACTGAAGCTTTCTTT
v_call: TRBV4-1; clone_size: -; d_call: -; j_call: TRBJ2-7; cdr3_aa: CASSRLGYYEQYF; cdr3_nt: TGCGCCAGCAGCCGACTTGGGTATTACGAGCAGTACTTC
v_call: TRBV20-1; clone_size: few; d_call: -; j_call: TRBJ2-3; cdr3_aa: CSASDTLLTDTQYF; cdr3_nt: TGCAGTGCTAGCGACACGCTACTCACAGATACGCAGTATTTT